The 30 T cell receptor beta chains listed next were all sequenced from one sample in a study of human T cells and chemical hapten exposure. Specified time point: pre-sensitization, week 0. Treatment of the sample: therapeutic diphenylcyclopropenone sensitization with weekly scalp DPC. MiXCR, applied by TCRdb to the RACE reads, yields one record per CDR3 protein. The sample lists about 260,000 distinct CDR3 sequences, about 9.4% occurring once. The sequencing used whole blood, collected in connection with sensitization to the hapten diphenylcyclopropenone (DPC). The receptor source for this set is a woman aged 40 to 55 with alopecia areata. Some clones in this sample may be carry-over from other donors' samples.

This clonotype was recorded at least ten times. The V and J genes are TRBV28 and TRBJ2-7; weak D call: TRBD1 (6 bases). V lost 6 bases and J lost 3, with 21 bases in between. The CDR3 length is 16 residues. In germline, CDR1 is MDHEN, CDR2 SYDVKM. Here the CDR3 reads CASSLGGRVLDYEQYF. CDR3 DNA sequence: TGTGCCAGCAGCTTAGGGGGTCGGGTTCTTGACTACGAGCAGTACTTC.

This clonotype was seen more than once but under ten times. The chain employs TRBV12-3 or TRBV12-4 and TRBJ1-5; D perhaps matches TRBD1 (6 bases). Between the trimmed V and J ends, which lost 3 bases and 7 bases, there was a span of 13 bases. This CDR3 is 14 amino acids long. The CDR3 spells CASSLGHLPQPQHF. CDR3 bases: TGTGCCAGCAGTTTGGGACACCTACCCCAGCCCCAGCATTTT.

J is TRBJ1-5 and V is TRBV7-6, with D unclear. Germline CDR1 and CDR2: SGHVS and FNYEAQ. The ends were cut back, 1 base at V and 2 bases at J, with 9 bases in the middle. CDR3 size: 15 residues. The CDR3 DNA sequence: TGTGCCAGCAGCTTAGGGGAGTGGGGCAATCAGCCCCAGCATTTT. It codes for CASSLGEWGNQPQHF.

This clonotype was detected ten times or more. The chain joins TRBV5-5 to TRBJ2-5; TRBD1 aligns across 10 bases. The CDR3 length is 14 residues. Trimming took 3 bases from V and 2 from J; bases not matched to a gene: 1. From germline, CDR1 is SGHKS and CDR2 YYEKEE (reference sequence). The CDR3 DNA reads TGTGCCAGCAGCTGGACAGGGGGTCAAGAGACCCAGTACTTC. Translating it yields CASSWTGGQETQYF.

The rearrangement uses TRBV27 and TRBJ2-3; D possibly matches TRBD1 or TRBD2 (5 bases each). From germline, CDR1 is MNHEY and CDR2 SMNVEV (reference sequence). The ends were cut back, 5 bases at V and 2 bases at J, with 26 bases in the middle. CDR3 size: 19 residues. The CDR3 region has the DNA TGTGCCAGCAGTCCCCAGGGTTTAGGGACCATGGGCTTCACAGATACGCAGTATTTT. It codes for CASSPQGLGTMGFTDTQYF.

This clonotype appeared many times. The gene calls are TRBV12-3 or TRBV12-4 and TRBJ1-5, with D unclear. This CDR3 region has 13 residues. V shed 1 base and J shed 7 bases, with 8 bases lying between them. Here the CDR3 DNA reads TGTGCCAGCAGTTTAGGTAGTCCGCAGCCCCAGCATTTT. It yields the protein CASSLGSPQPQHF.

This clonotype was detected ten times or more. V usage is TRBV6-5 and J usage is TRBJ2-5; D possibly corresponds to TRBD2 (6 bases). CDR3 length equals 16 residues. The germline gives CDR1 MNHEY, CDR2 SVGAGI. Trimming stripped 2 bases from V and 4 bases from J, with 17 bases between. In DNA form, the CDR3 reads TGTGCCAGCAGTTACCCACCGCTGGGGGGAATAGAGACCCAGTACTTC. This codes for CASSYPPLGGIETQYF.

This clonotype has more than one count but fewer than ten. This chain links TRBV24-1 with TRBJ2-1; the match to TRBD2 covers 14 bases. The CDR3 spans 20 residues. The trim removed 3 bases at V and 4 bases at J, leaving 13 bases unmatched. Germline-derived CDR1 and CDR2 are KGHDR and SFDVKD. The CDR3 sequence is CATSDPGTSGSGGVYNEQFF. The CDR3 bases are TGTGCCACCAGTGATCCCGGGACTAGCGGGAGTGGGGGGGTTTACAATGAGCAGTTCTTC.

The CDR3 coding sequence is TGTGCCAGCAGTTTCGGACTAGCGGGAGTTGGGACAGATACGCAGTATTTT. It codes for CASSFGLAGVGTDTQYF. The chain carries TRBV28 and TRBJ2-3, with 13 positions matching TRBD2. V was clipped by 3 bases and J by 3 bases; unmatched bases: 6. CDR1 is MDHEN, CDR2 SYDVKM, per germline. This CDR3 has 17 amino acids. Together with reference TRBV28 and TRBJ2-3, the CDR3 gives the full variable domain: DVKVTQSSRYLVKRTGEKVFLECVQDMDHENMFWYRQDPGLGLRLIYFSYDVKMKEKGDIPEGYSVSREKKERFSLILESASTNQTSMYLCASSFGLAGVGTDTQYFGPGTRLTVL.

The chain has TRBV5-4 and TRBJ1-6; TRBD1 matches at 8 bases. The CDR3 has 17 amino acids. Trimming cost V 0 bases and J 7 bases; bases outside gene matches: 9. Germline V gene lookup returns CDR1 SGHNT and CDR2 YYREEE (reference sequence). The chain's CDR3 is CASSLGGQGGGNSPLHF. The CDR3 nucleotides are TGTGCCAGCAGCTTGGGCGGACAGGGTGGCGGGAATTCACCCCTCCACTTT.

This clonotype has a count of ten or more. This chain connects TRBV25-1 to TRBJ2-3; D is undetermined. The V gene lost 2 bases and the J gene lost 7 bases, with 13 bases spanning the gap. The CDR3 is 14 amino acids. Per germline, CDR1 MGHDK and CDR2 SYGVNS. CDR3 sequence: CASSETALFYTQYF. CDR3 bases: TGTGCCAGCAGTGAAACCGCCCTCTTTTATACGCAGTATTTT.

This rearrangement joins TRBV6-2 or TRBV6-3 to TRBJ2-7; D might be TRBD1 or TRBD2, each matching 5 bases. Germline V gene data show CDR1 as MNHEY and CDR2 as SVGEGT. The V gene lost 6 bases and the J gene lost 0 bases, with 12 bases spanning the gap. This CDR3 has 14 residues. CDR3 sequence (DNA): TGTGCCAGCAGGGCCGGGACGGTCTCCTACGAGCAGTACTTC. It encodes CASRAGTVSYEQYF.

This clonotype occurred a few times. This chain connects TRBV6-2 or TRBV6-3 to TRBJ1-5, with D tentatively TRBD1 (5 bases). This CDR3 spans 15 amino acids. The germline CDR1 and CDR2 sequences are MNHEY and SVGEGT. Trimming left V 0 bases short and J 5 bases short, with 11 bases between. The CDR3 is CASSYSSSRDQPQHF. The CDR3 DNA reads TGTGCCAGCAGTTACTCGAGTAGCAGGGATCAGCCCCAGCATTTT.

This clonotype turned up a few times. V is TRBV20-1 and J is TRBJ1-5; the match to TRBD1 covers 11 bases. The J segment lost 0 bases and the V segment lost 3 bases, leaving 10 bases of the junction unmatched. CDR1 and CDR2 from the germline V gene are DFQATT and SNEGSKA (reference sequence). CDR3 length: 18 amino acids. CDR3 nucleotides: TGCAGTGCTAGGAACGCGGACAGGGGGCTTGGTAGCAATCAGCCCCAGCATTTT. The encoded protein is CSARNADRGLGSNQPQHF.

This clonotype was seen many times. The J gene is TRBJ2-2, the V gene TRBV29-1; D is undetermined. From germline, CDR1 is SQVTM and CDR2 ANQGSEA. V gave up 5 bases and J gave up 4 bases, with 5 bases separating them. CDR3 size: 11 residues. The CDR3 here is CSVRSTGELFF. As DNA, the CDR3 is TGCAGCGTTCGGTCCACCGGGGAGCTGTTTTTT.

This clonotype showed up many times. The chain recombines TRBV5-1 with TRBJ2-3; maybe TRBD2 (5 bases). The CDR3 is made up of 14 amino acids. Trimming took 1 base from V and 4 from J, leaving 10 bases between them. CDR1 SGHRS and CDR2 YFSETQ come from the germline V gene. The CDR3 nucleotides are TGCGCCAGCAGCTTGTACGCGGAGGCAGATACGCAGTATTTT. Its protein is CASSLYAEADTQYF.

Only a few counts were recorded for this clonotype. The V and J genes are TRBV4-2 and TRBJ2-1, with 13 bases that match TRBD2. CDR1 is LGHNA, CDR2 YNFKEQ, per germline. The CDR3 sequence is 19 residues long. The junction had 11 bases not matched to a gene; V was cut back by 4 bases and J by 2 bases. CDR3 loop: CASSPSGTSGMGTYNEQFF. Written as DNA, the CDR3 is TGTGCCAGCAGCCCCTCCGGGACTAGCGGGATGGGGACCTACAATGAGCAGTTCTTC.

This chain links TRBV20-1 with TRBJ2-7, with TRBD2 identical over 11 bases. Germline V CDR1 and CDR2: DFQATT, SNEGSKA (reference sequence). The CDR3 covers 14 residues. V was pared by 8 bases and J by 6 bases, with 12 bases of the junction left unmatched. The CDR3 DNA reads as TGCAGTACAGCTCGCCTAGCGGGAGGCAGCGAGCAGTACTTC. This gives the protein CSTARLAGGSEQYF.

V usage is TRBV18 and J usage is TRBJ1-1, with a possible D match to TRBD1 (6 bases). CDR3 length: 12 residues. In germline, CDR1 is KGHSH, CDR2 LQKENI. V was shortened by 1 base and J by 7 bases, with 7 bases between the two germline ends. The DNA for the CDR3 is TGTGCCAGCTCACCACAACAGGGTGAAGCTTTCTTT. It specifies CASSPQQGEAFF.

The rearrangement links TRBV7-2 to TRBJ2-2; D may match TRBD1 or TRBD2 (5 bases each). Per germline, CDR1 SGHTA and CDR2 FQGNSA. The CDR3 sequence is 16 residues long. V was trimmed by 4 bases and J by 0 bases, leaving 12 bases between them. The CDR3 region is CASSSPGTANTGELFF. CDR3 coding DNA: TGTGCCAGCAGCTCGCCCGGGACGGCGAACACCGGGGAGCTGTTTTTT.

This sequence joins TRBV7-9 and TRBJ2-1; D ambiguous. CDR3 length equals 13 residues. Germline loops: CDR1 SEHNR, CDR2 FQNEAQ (reference sequence). Trimming took 1 base from V and 7 from J, leaving 8 bases between them. The CDR3 region is CASSLDPGNEQFF. CDR3 bases: TGTGCCAGCAGCTTAGATCCCGGGAATGAGCAGTTCTTC.

The chain employs TRBV6-6 and TRBJ2-3; D call uncertain. CDR3 size: 14 residues. The germline gives CDR1 MNHNY, CDR2 SVGAGI (reference sequence). V dropped 2 bases and J dropped 0 bases, with 6 bases sitting between them. CDR3 region: CASSYPTSTDTQYF. The CDR3 nucleotides are TGTGCCAGCAGTTACCCCACAAGCACAGATACGCAGTATTTT.

This clonotype has more than one count but fewer than ten. The genes are TRBV7-2 and TRBJ2-3; no firm D call. In germline, CDR1 is SGHTA, CDR2 FQGNSA. The V end lost 6 bases, the J end lost 6 bases, and 7 bases lay between the germline ends. The CDR3 is 11 residues long. The CDR3 sequence is CASRNGDTQYF. In nucleotides, the CDR3 is TGTGCCAGCAGGAATGGGGATACGCAGTATTTT.

The rearrangement links TRBV28 to TRBJ2-7; TRBD1 matches at 8 bases. The CDR3 runs to 13 residues. CDR1 MDHEN and CDR2 SYDVKM come from the germline V gene. With V trimmed by 7 bases and J by 2 bases, 4 bases remained unmatched. CDR3: CASTGGGTYEQYF. The CDR3 nucleotides are TGTGCCAGCACAGGGGGCGGGACCTACGAGCAGTACTTC.

This clonotype was seen repeatedly, ten times or more. The gene calls are TRBV5-1 and TRBJ2-7; TRBD1 is a possible D gene (5 bases). Germline lookup yields CDR1 SGHRS and CDR2 YFSETQ. Trimming pared 1 base from V and 2 bases from J, leaving 13 bases between. The CDR3 loop spans 15 amino acids. CDR3 DNA: TGCGCCAGCAGCTTGAGGTCGGCAGGGACCTACGAGCAGTACTTC. It yields the protein CASSLRSAGTYEQYF. Supplemented by reference TRBV5-1 and TRBJ2-7, the full variable domain reads KAGVTQTPRYLIKTRGQQVTLSCSPISGHRSVSWYQQTPGQGLQFLFEYFSETQRNKGNFPGRFSGRQFSNSRSEMNVSTLELGDSALYLCASSLRSAGTYEQYFGPGTRLTVT.

V is TRBV7-2 and J is TRBJ2-3; the match to TRBD2 covers 12 bases. The J segment lost 0 bases and the V segment lost 11 bases, leaving 6 bases of the junction unmatched. The CDR3 consists of 15 residues. CDR1 and CDR2 from the germline V gene are SGHTA and FQGNSA. CDR3 region: CAVRGTSGSTDTQYF. CDR3 DNA sequence: TGTGCCGTCAGAGGGACTAGCGGGAGCACAGATACGCAGTATTTT.

This clonotype has ten or more counts. The chain uses TRBV20-1 and TRBJ2-1; a weak D match, TRBD2 (7 bases). V was clipped by 4 bases and J by 4 bases, with 17 bases between them. The CDR3 runs 15 residues. Germline V gives CDR1 DFQATT, CDR2 SNEGSKA (reference sequence). In DNA, the CDR3 is TGCAGTGCTAAGAGGGGGGCTAGCGGTTACAATGAGCAGTTCTTC. As protein: CSAKRGASGYNEQFF.

This clonotype was counted many times. This sequence joins TRBV20-1 and TRBJ1-3; perhaps TRBD1 as D (5 bases). The germline CDR1 and CDR2 sequences are DFQATT and SNEGSKA (reference sequence). The ends were cut back, 3 bases at V and 4 bases at J, with 10 bases in the middle. The CDR3 is made up of 13 amino acids. CDR3 region: CSASGTAGNTIYF. As DNA, the CDR3 is TGCAGTGCTAGCGGGACCGCCGGAAACACCATATATTTT.

This clonotype appeared once. This chain uses TRBV13 with TRBJ1-1, with D tentatively TRBD1 (5 bases). V gave up 1 base and J gave up 0 bases, with 18 bases separating them. The CDR3 spans 18 residues. Germline V gene data show CDR1 as PRHDT and CDR2 as FYEKMQ (reference sequence). The CDR3 sequence is CASSLEGFPGTMNTEAFF. The DNA of the CDR3 is TGTGCCAGCAGCTTAGAAGGGTTCCCCGGGACCATGAACACTGAAGCTTTCTTT.

This chain uses TRBV4-2 with TRBJ2-2, with 8 nucleotides matching TRBD2. V was pared by 0 bases and J by 4 bases, with 16 bases of the junction left unmatched. CDR1 LGHNA and CDR2 YNFKEQ come from the germline V gene. The CDR3 covers 20 residues. The CDR3 bases are TGTGCCAGCAGCCAAGAAGGATTAGGTAGCGGGAAAGGTAGCACCGGGGAGCTGTTTTTT. Its protein is CASSQEGLGSGKGSTGELFF.